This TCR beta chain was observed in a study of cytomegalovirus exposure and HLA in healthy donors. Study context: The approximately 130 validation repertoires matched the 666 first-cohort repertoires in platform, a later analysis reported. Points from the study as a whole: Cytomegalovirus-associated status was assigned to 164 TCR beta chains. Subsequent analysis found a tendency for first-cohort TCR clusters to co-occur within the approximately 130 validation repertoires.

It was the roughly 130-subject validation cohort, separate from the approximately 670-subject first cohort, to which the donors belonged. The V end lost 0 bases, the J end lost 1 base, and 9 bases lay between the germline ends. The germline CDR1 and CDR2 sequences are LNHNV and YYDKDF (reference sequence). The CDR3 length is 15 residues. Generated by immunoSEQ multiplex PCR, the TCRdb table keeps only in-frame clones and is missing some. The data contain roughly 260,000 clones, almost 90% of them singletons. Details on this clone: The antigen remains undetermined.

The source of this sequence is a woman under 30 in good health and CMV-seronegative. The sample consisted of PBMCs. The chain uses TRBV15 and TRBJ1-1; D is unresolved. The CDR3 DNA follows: TGTGCCACCAGCAGAGATCAGTCAGGGAACACTGAAGCTTTCTTT. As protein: CATSRDQSGNTEAFF. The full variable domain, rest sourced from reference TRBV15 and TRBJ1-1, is DAMVIQNPRYQVTQFGKPVTLSCSQTLNHNVMYWYQQKSSQAPKLLFHYYDKDFNNEADTPDNFQSRRPNTSFCFLDIRSPGLGDTAMYLCATSRDQSGNTEAFFGQGTRLTVV.